This T cell receptor beta chain came from a study of T cell responses to AZD1222 COVID-19 vaccine. Study-wide points: Nearly half of unique spike-specific TCRs reportedly avoided B.1.351 and B.1.1.7 mutated regions. Receipt of two AZD1222 doses was followed by a rise in Spike-specific TCR breadth and depth.

Trimming shortened V by 4 bases and J by 8 bases, and 14 bases separated the two germline ends. This CDR3 region has 14 residues. Germline CDR1 is MGHRA and CDR2 is YSYEKL. Points on this clone: Its specificity is not known.

Some clones are missing from TCRdb's copy, which holds only in-frame ones; the method was immunoSEQ multiplex PCR. The table shows 150,000 to 200,000 clones, with about nine tenths occurring only once. The starting material was peripheral blood, obtained on day 0 of AZD1222 vaccination. The rearrangement joins TRBV4-1 to TRBJ1-4; TRBD1 is a possible D gene (6 bases). This sequence was found in an adult in good health. The CDR3 region is CASSRLGGEEKLFF. The CDR3 nucleotides read TGCGCCAGCAGCCGCCTAGGGGGAGAAGAAAAACTGTTTTTT.